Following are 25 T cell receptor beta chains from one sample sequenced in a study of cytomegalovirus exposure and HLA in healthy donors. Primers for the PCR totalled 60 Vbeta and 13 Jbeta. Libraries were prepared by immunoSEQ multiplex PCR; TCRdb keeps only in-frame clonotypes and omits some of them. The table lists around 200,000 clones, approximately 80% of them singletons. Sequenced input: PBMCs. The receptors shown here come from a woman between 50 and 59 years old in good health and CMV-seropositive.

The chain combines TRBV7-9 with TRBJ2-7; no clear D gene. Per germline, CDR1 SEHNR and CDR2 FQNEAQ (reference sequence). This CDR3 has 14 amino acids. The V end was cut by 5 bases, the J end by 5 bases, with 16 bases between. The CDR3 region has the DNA TGTGCCAGCAGCCCAAGTCCGGTTGAGGACGAGCAGTACTTC. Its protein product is CASSPSPVEDEQYF. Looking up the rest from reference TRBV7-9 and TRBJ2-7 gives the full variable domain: DTGVSQNPRHKITKRGQNVTFRCDPISEHNRLYWYRQTLGQGPEFLTYFQNEAQLEKSRLLSDRFSAERPKGSFSTLEIQRTEQGDSAMYLCASSPSPVEDEQYFGPGTRLTVT.

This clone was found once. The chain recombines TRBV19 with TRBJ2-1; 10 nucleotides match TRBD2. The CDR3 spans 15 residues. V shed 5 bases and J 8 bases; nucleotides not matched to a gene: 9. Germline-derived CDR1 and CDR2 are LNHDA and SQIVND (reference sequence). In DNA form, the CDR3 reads TGTGCCAGTAGTCAGCGGGGGGGGCATTTAGATGAGCAGTTCTTC. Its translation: CASSQRGGHLDEQFF. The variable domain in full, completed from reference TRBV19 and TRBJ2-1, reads DGGITQSPKYLFRKEGQNVTLSCEQNLNHDAMYWYRQDPGQGLRLIYYSQIVNDFQKGDIAEGYSVSREKKESFPLTVTSAQKNPTAFYLCASSQRGGHLDEQFFGPGTRLTVL.

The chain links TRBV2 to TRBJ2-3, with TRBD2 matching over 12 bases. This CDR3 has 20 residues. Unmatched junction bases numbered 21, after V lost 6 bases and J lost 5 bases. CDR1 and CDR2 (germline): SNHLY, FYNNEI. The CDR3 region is CASRPGQGYASGGAGDTQYF. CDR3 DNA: TGTGCCAGCAGACCGGGACAGGGGTACGCTAGCGGGGGGGCAGGAGATACGCAGTATTTT.

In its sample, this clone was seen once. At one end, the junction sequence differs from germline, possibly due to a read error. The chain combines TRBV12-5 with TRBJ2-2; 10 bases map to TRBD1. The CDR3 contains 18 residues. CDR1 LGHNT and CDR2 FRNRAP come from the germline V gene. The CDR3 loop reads CAGGLDPSGTGVTGELFF. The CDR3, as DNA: TGTGCTGGTGGTTTGGATCCGTCCGGGACAGGGGTGACCGGGGAGCTGTTTTTT.

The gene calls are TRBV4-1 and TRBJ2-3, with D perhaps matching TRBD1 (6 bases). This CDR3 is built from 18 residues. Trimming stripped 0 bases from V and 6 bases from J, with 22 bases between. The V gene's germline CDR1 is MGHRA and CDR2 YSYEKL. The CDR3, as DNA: TGCGCCAGCAGCCAAGAACGAACCACAGGGATGATCCGGGATACGCAGTATTTT. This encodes CASSQERTTGMIRDTQYF.

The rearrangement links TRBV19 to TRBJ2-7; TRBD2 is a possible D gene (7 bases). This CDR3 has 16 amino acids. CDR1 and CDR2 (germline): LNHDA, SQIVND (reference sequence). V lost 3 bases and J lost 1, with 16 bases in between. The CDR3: CASSMAGAAPSYEQYF. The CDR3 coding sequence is TGTGCCAGTAGTATGGCGGGGGCAGCTCCTTCCTACGAGCAGTACTTC.

CDR3 coding DNA: TGTGCCAGCAGAGCGACAGTAAACCAAGAGACCCAGTACTTC. Residues: CASRATVNQETQYF. This chain joins TRBV5-4 and TRBJ2-5; TRBD1 might be the D (5 bases). The CDR3 consists of 14 residues. The V and J ends lost 5 bases and 0 bases respectively, with 11 bases between them. Germline V CDR1 and CDR2: SGHNT, YYREEE (reference sequence).

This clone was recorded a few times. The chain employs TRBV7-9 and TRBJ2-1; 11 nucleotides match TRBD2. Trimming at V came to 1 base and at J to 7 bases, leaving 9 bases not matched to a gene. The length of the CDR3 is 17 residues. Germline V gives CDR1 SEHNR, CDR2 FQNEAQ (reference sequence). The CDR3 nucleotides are TGTGCCAGCAGCTTAGAACATCTGGCTAGCGGGGGGAATGAGCAGTTCTTC. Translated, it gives CASSLEHLASGGNEQFF. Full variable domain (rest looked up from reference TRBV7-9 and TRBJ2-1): DTGVSQNPRHKITKRGQNVTFRCDPISEHNRLYWYRQTLGQGPEFLTYFQNEAQLEKSRLLSDRFSAERPKGSFSTLEIQRTEQGDSAMYLCASSLEHLASGGNEQFFGPGTRLTVL.

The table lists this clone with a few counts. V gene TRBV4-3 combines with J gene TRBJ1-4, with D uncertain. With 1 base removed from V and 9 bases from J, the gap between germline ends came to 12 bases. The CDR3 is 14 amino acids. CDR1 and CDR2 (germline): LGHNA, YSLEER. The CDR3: CASSQGQDPQKLFF. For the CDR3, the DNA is TGCGCCAGCAGCCAAGGGCAGGATCCACAAAAACTGTTTTTT.

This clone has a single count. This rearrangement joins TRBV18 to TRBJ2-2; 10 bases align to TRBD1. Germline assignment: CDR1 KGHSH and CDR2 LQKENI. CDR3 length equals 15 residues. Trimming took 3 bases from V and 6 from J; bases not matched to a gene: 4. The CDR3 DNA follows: TGTGCCAGCTCACCGGGACAGGGGCTAGCCGGGGAGCTGTTTTTT. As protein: CASSPGQGLAGELFF.

Here the CDR3 reads CASSQGTGRLNGYTF. The CDR3 DNA is TGCGCCAGCAGCCAAGGGACAGGTCGCCTAAATGGCTACACCTTC. The chain employs TRBV4-1 and TRBJ1-2, with 7 bases aligning to TRBD1. The CDR3 has 15 amino acids. Losses at the gene ends were 1 base for V and 6 bases for J; bases not matched to a gene: 8. Germline V gene sequence: CDR1 MGHRA, CDR2 YSYEKL.

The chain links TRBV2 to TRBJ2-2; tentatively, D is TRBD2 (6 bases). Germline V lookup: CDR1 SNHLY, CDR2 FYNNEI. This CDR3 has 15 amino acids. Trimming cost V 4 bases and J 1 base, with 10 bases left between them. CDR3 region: CASSGGVKNTGELFF. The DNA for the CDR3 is TGTGCCAGCAGTGGGGGGGTTAAGAACACCGGGGAGCTGTTTTTT. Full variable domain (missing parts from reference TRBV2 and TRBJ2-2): EPEVTQTPSHQVTQMGQEVILRCVPISNHLYFYWYRQILGQKVEFLVSFYNNEISEKSEIFDDQFSVERPDGSNFTLKIRSTKLEDSAMYFCASSGGVKNTGELFFGEGSRLTVL.

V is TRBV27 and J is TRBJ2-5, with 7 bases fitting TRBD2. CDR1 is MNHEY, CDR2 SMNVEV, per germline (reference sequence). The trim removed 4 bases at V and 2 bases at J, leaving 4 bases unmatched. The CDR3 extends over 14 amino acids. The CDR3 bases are TGTGCCAGCAGTTCCCTAGCGGATCAAGAGACCCAGTACTTC. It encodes CASSSLADQETQYF.

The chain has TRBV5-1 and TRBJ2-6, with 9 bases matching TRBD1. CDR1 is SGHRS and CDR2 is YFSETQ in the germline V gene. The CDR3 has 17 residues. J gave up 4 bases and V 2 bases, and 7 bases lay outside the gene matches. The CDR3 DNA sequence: TGCGCCAGCAGCTTACAGGGGGCCGGGCTCGGGGCCAACGTCCTGACTTTC. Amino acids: CASSLQGAGLGANVLTF.

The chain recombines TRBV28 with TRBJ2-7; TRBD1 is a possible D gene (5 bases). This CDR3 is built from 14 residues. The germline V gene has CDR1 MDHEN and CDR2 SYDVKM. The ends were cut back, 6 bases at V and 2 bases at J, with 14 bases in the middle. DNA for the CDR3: TGTGCCAGCAGCCCCTCAGGGCCCCCCTACGAGCAGTACTTC. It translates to CASSPSGPPYEQYF.

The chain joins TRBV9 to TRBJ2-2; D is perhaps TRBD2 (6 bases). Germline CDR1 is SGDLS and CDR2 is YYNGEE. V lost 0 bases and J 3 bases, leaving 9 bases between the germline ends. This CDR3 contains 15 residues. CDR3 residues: CASSVVGGDTGELFF. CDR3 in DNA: TGTGCCAGCAGCGTAGTGGGGGGTGACACCGGGGAGCTGTTTTTT.

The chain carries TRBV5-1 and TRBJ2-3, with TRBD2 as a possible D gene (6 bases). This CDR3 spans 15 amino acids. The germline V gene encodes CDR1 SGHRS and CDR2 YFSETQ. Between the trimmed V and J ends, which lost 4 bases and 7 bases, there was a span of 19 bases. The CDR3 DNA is TGCGCCAGCAGCAAAGAGACTAGTGGGGCATATACGCAGTATTTT. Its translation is CASSKETSGAYTQYF.

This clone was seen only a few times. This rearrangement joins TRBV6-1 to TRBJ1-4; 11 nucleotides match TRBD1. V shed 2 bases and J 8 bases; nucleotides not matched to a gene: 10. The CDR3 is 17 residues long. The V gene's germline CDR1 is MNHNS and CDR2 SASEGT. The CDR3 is CASSEYRTGGAGEKLFF. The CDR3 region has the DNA TGTGCCAGCAGTGAATACAGGACAGGGGGCGCCGGGGAAAAACTGTTTTTT.

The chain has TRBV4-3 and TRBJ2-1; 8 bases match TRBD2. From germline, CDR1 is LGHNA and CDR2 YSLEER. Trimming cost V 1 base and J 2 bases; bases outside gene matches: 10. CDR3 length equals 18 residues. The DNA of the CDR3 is TGCGCCAGCAGCCAAGCTGTGGCGGGGGGCCCCCCCTACAATGAGCAGTTCTTC. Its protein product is CASSQAVAGGPPYNEQFF.

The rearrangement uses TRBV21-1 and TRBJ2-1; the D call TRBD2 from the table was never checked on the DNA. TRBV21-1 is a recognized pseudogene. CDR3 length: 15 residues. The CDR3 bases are TGTGCCAGCAGAAAGTGTGGAGGCTCCTACAATGAGCAGTTCTTC. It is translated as CASRKCGGSYNEQFF.

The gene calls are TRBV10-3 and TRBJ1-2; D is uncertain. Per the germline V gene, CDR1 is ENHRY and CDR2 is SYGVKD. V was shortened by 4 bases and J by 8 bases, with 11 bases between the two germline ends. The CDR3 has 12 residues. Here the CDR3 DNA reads TGTGCCATCAGTGGGTCGAGTGTCGGCTACACCTTC. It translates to CAISGSSVGYTF.

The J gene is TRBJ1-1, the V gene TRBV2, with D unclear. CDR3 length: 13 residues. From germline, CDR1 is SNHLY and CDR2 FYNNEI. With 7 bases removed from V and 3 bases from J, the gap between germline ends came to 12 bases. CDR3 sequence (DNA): TGTGCCAGCAATACGGGGAGTGACACTGAAGCTTTCTTT. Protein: CASNTGSDTEAFF. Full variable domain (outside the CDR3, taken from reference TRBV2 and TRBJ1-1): EPEVTQTPSHQVTQMGQEVILRCVPISNHLYFYWYRQILGQKVEFLVSFYNNEISEKSEIFDDQFSVERPDGSNFTLKIRSTKLEDSAMYFCASNTGSDTEAFFGQGTRLTVV.

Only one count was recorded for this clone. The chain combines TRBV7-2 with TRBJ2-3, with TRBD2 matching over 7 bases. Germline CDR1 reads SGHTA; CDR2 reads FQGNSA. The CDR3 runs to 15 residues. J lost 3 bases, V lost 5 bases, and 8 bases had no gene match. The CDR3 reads CASSPWTRRTDTQYF. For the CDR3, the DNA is TGTGCCAGCAGCCCCTGGACTAGGAGGACAGATACGCAGTATTTT.

In DNA, the CDR3 is TGTGCCAGCAGCTTAGCGGGCACACCGTCCTACGAGCAGTACTTC. Its translation is CASSLAGTPSYEQYF. The chain combines TRBV7-9 with TRBJ2-7; D uncertain. Per the germline V gene, CDR1 is SEHNR and CDR2 is FQNEAQ (reference sequence). V lost 0 bases and J 1 base, leaving 10 bases between the germline ends. This CDR3 has 15 amino acids.

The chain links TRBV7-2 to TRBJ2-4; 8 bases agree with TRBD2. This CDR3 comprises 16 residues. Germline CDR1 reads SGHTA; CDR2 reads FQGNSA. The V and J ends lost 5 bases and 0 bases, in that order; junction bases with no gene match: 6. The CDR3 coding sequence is TGTGCCAGCAGCCCAATTGCGGGGGGAGCCAAAAACATTCAGTACTTC. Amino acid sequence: CASSPIAGGAKNIQYF.